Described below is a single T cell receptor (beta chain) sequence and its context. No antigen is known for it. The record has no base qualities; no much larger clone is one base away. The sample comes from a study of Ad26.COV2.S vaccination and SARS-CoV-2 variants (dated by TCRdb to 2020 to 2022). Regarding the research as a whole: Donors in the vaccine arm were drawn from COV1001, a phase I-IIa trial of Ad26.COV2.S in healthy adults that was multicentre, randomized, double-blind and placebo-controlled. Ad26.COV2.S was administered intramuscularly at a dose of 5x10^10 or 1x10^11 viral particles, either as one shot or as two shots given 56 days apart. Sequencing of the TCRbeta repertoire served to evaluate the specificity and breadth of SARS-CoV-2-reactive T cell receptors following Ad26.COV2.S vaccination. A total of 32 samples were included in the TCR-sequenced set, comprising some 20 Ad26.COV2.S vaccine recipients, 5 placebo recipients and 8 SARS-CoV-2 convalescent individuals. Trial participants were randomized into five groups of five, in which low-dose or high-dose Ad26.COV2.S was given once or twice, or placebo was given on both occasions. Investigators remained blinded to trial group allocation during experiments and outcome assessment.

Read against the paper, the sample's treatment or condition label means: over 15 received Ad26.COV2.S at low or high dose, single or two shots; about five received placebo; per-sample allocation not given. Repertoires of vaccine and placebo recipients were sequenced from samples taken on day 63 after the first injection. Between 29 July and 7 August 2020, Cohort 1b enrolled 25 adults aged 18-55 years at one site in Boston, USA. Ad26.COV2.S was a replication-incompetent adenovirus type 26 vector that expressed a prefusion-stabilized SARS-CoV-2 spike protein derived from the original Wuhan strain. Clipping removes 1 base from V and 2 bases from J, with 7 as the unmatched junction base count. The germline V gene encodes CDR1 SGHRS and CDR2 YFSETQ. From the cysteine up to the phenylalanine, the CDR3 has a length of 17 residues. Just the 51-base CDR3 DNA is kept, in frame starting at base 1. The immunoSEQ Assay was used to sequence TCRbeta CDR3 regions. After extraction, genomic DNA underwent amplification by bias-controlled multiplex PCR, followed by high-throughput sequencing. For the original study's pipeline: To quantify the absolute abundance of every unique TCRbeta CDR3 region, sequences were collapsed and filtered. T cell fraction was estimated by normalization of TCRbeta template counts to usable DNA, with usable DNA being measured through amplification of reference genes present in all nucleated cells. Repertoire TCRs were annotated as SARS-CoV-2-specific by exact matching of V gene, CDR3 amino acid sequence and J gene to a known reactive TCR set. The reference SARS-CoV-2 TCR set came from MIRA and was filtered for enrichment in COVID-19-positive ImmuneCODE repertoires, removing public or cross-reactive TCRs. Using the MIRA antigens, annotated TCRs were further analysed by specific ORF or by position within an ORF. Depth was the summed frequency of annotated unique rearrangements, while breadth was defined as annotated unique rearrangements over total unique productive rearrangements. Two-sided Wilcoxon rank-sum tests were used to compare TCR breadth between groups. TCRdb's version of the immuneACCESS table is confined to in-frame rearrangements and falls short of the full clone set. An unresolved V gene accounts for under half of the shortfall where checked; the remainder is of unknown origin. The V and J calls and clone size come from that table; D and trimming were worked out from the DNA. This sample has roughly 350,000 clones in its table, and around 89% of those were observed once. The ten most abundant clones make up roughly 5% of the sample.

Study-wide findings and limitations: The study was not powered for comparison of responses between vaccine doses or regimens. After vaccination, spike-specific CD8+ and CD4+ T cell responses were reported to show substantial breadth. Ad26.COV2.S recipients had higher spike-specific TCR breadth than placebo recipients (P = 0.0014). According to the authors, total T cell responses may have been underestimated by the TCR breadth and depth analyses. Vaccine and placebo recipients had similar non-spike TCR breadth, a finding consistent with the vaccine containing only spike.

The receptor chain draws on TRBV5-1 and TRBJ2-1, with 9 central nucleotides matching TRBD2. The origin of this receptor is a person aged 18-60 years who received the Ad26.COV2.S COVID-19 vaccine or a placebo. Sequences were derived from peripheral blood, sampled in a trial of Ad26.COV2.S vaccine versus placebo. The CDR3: CASSLMAGGPTYNEQFF. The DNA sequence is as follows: TGCGCCAGCAGCTTGATGGCGGGAGGGCCCACCTACAATGAGCAGTTCTTC.